This T cell receptor (beta chain) was captured by sequencing in a study of blood T cell repertoires in COVID-19. V was pared by 10 bases and J by 8 bases, with 18 bases between. Germline lookup yields CDR1 MNHEY and CDR2 SMNVEV (reference sequence). This CDR3 spans 13 amino acids. Study processing details: Reference gene primer amplification gave nucleated cell count estimates. Method: immunoSEQ multiplex PCR; TCRdb's copy keeps in-frame clones and lacks some. V and J calls and clone size are as listed in that table; D and trimming were resolved from the DNA. The profile covers roughly 60,000 clones, with more than 80% appearing a single time and about 9.1% taken by the ten largest.

The sequenced sample was peripheral blood. The V gene is TRBV27, the J gene TRBJ2-1; a weak D match, TRBD2 (5 bases). This TCR was recovered from a woman older than 75 with active COVID-19. In DNA form, the CDR3 reads TGTGCCACCCGGAGGCTTGCGAGGGATGAGCAGTTCTTC. As protein: CATRRLARDEQFF.